The rows below give T cell receptor beta chains drawn from one sample of a study of blood T cells in healthy people across ages. Via MiXCR, TCRdb re-called the 5' RACE reads, giving one row per CDR3 protein. The sample yields about 770,000 distinct CDR3 sequences, around 42% seen once. Source material: blood. The origin of the receptors is a man between 60 and 75 years old in good health. The CDR3 runs from the conserved cysteine through the conserved F or W. A D gene is named only where the DNA matches it firmly. The listing skips clone size in some rows; elsewhere it reads once, few, many or a size class.

V	D	J	size	DNA	CDR3
TRBV12-3/TRBV12-4	NA	TRBJ2-7	NA	TGTGCCAGCAGTTTAGCCACCAAAGGTTCCTACGAGCAGTACTTC	CASSLATKGSYEQYF
TRBV29-1	NA	TRBJ1-2	NA	TGCAGCGCCGAGGTCAGGTATCTCTATGGCTACACCTTC	CSAEVRYLYGYTF
TRBV7-6	NA	TRBJ1-1	NA	TGTGCCAGCAGCTTAAAGGGGCGGAACACTGAAGCTTTCTTT	CASSLKGRNTEAFF
TRBV29-1	NA	TRBJ2-3	NA	TGCAGCGTTCTTGCGGATACGCAGTATTTT	CSVLADTQYF
TRBV7-2	NA	TRBJ2-3	few	TGTGCCAGCAGCTTAGATTGGGGGGAAACAGGGAGGTCTGGAGATACGCAGTATTTT	CASSLDWGETGRSGDTQYF
TRBV20-1	NA	TRBJ2-5	NA	TGCAGTGCTAGAGATGAGAAGGGGGGAGAGCAGTACTTC	CSARDEKGGEQYF
TRBV6-1	NA	TRBJ2-7	NA	TGTGCCAGCAGTGAAACCCCCTTTTACGAGCAGTACTTC	CASSETPFYEQYF
TRBV6-5	NA	TRBJ2-3	NA	TGTGCCAGCAGTTACTCGGGTCCAGTCCTGGGGGGACGCGGCGATACGCAGTATTTT	CASSYSGPVLGGRGDTQYF
TRBV4-3	TRBD1	TRBJ2-3	NA	TGCGCCAGCAGCCAAGGCTTGTCAGGGGGTGGCACAGATACGCAGTATTTT	CASSQGLSGGGTDTQYF
TRBV5-1	NA	TRBJ2-1	NA	TGCGCCAGCCATTTCTCCGGGACTGCAGGTGAGCAGTTCTTC	CASHFSGTAGEQFF
TRBV19	NA	TRBJ2-7	NA	TGTGCCAGTAGTATATCGGGTCGGAGCTACGAGCAGTACTTC	CASSISGRSYEQYF
TRBV5-5	NA	TRBJ2-5	NA	TGTGCCAGCAGCTTGAGGCGGGCAGAAGAGACCCAGTACTTC	CASSLRRAEETQYF
TRBV20-1	TRBD1	TRBJ1-1	NA	TGCAGTGCTCCCTACACCTCCAGGGGGCTGGCTGAAGCTTTCTTT	CSAPYTSRGLAEAFF
TRBV14	TRBD2	TRBJ2-1	few	TGTGCCAGCAGCCAACCCGGGACTAGCCAAACCCATGAGCAGTTCTTC	CASSQPGTSQTHEQFF
TRBV7-9	NA	TRBJ2-6	few	TGTGCCAGCAGCTTCGCAACAGGCTCTGGGGCCAACGTCCTGACTTTC	CASSFATGSGANVLTF
TRBV2	NA	TRBJ2-3	NA	TGTGCCAGCAGTGGGGGGCTCTCGGATACAGATACGCAGTATTTT	CASSGGLSDTDTQYF
TRBV29-1	TRBD1	TRBJ1-6	few	TGCAGCGTGAGGACAGGGTCCGGTTCACCCCTCCACTTT	CSVRTGSGSPLHF
TRBV25-1	NA	TRBJ1-2	NA	TGTGCCAGCAGTGAAGGAGGCCTGCGAGGCTACACCTTC	CASSEGGLRGYTF
TRBV6-6	NA	TRBJ2-4	NA	TGTGCCAGCAGTTACTCGTGGGCAAGGAACATTCAGTACTTC	CASSYSWARNIQYF
TRBV29-1	TRBD1	TRBJ2-7	NA	TGCAGCGTTGCGTCTCTTGGACAGGGGGAATACGAGCAGTACTTC	CSVASLGQGEYEQYF
TRBV7-2	TRBD1	TRBJ1-2	NA	TGTGCCAGCAGCCCAGCGCCGGGACAGGGGGACTATGGCTACACCTTC	CASSPAPGQGDYGYTF
TRBV5-5	NA	TRBJ2-7	NA	TGTGCCAGCAGCTTGGCGGAGCAGGGGGGGAGCTACGAGCAGTACTTC	CASSLAEQGGSYEQYF
TRBV29-1	NA	TRBJ1-2	many	TGCAGCGTTGTTGGCATCCCTTATGGCTACACCTTC	CSVVGIPYGYTF
TRBV27	TRBD2	TRBJ2-1	once	TGTGCCACCCTAGCGGGAGAACAAGGTTATAATGAGCAGTTCTTC	CATLAGEQGYNEQFF
TRBV20-1	TRBD2	TRBJ2-1	NA	TGCAGTGTAGCTTACTTATTTGGACTAGTCTACAATGAGCAGTTCTTC	CSVAYLFGLVYNEQFF